This paragraph covers one T cell receptor beta chain sequence. The clone's antigen remains unknown. The input lacks base qualities; no much larger clone sits a single base away. This specimen belongs to a study of beta chain features in type 1 diabetes (dated by TCRdb to between 2018 and 2020). As for the study more broadly: Mean age, gender distribution, total cell number and subset yield did not differ between patients and healthy donors. Across all samples, roughly 110,000,000 sorted cells were examined, and cell number per subset correlated strongly with RNA yield. Naive and central memory subsets were obtained from all 30 or so donors, but regulatory and stem cell-like memory subsets were isolated from only 8 patients and 8 healthy donors. The study compared TCRB repertoires of sorted circulating CD4+ T cell subsets between recently diagnosed type 1 diabetes patients and matched healthy donors. Paper-wide results and their limitations: At VDJ recombination sites, patients with type 1 diabetes made fewer insertions and deleted more nucleotides, a pattern implying thymic rearrangement abnormalities. Type 1 diabetes patients showed a moderate but significant shortening of TCRB CDR3 length in all four CD4+ subsets. Naive, central memory and regulatory TCRB repertoires appeared more similar among patients than among healthy donors. Because cDNA rather than genomic DNA was sequenced, highly expressing activated cells could have been over-represented, although no difference in activation and CD3 levels was found between groups. Because the HLA sub-analyses included only small numbers of individuals, any influence of HLA type on TCRB rearrangement was left unresolved. PCR might favor shorter templates, but patient and control samples were amplified and corrected together, so any skew would affect both groups equally.

Each donor gave one peripheral blood draw, averaging approximately 120 mL, which was collected into heparinised tubes. A BD FACSAria II was used to sort naive, central memory, regulatory and stem cell-like memory CD4+ T cells with a panel that included CD45RO, CCR7, CD25, CD127, CD95 and CD27. All sorted populations exceeded 95% purity. PBMCs were isolated immediately by Lymphoprep density gradient centrifugation and stained directly without culture. To minimize batch effects, samples were stained and sorted in pairs, one healthy donor with one patient per experiment. After removal of 5 bases from V and 2 bases from J, the junction retains 12 bases not matched to a gene. The CDR3 starts with the cysteine, ends with the phenylalanine, and has 18 residues. Of the read, only the CDR3 DNA is kept; its 54 bases are in frame from base 1. Per the germline V gene, SGHRS is the CDR1 and YFSETQ is the CDR2.

The High Capacity cDNA Reverse Transcription Kit was used to reverse transcribe all of the isolated RNA, meaning that expressed TCRB transcripts were what got sequenced. Deep immunoSEQ sequencing was applied to naive, central memory and regulatory T cell samples, giving an average of about 3.6 million total reads per sample. After sorted cells were lysed in RLT buffer, RNA was extracted with DNase-treated RNeasy Micro or Mini kits, with the choice depending on cell number. To prevent cross-contamination, each cell subset was processed individually, whereas patient and healthy donor samples were processed jointly. The immunoSEQ multiplex PCR was used to amplify TCRB sequences from cDNA, yielding 87-bp fragments that span the CDR3 region. Sequencing of the amplicons was performed on the Illumina HiSeq platform. For the original study's pipeline: PCR bias was corrected computationally using synthetic template baselines, and reads within Hamming distance 2 were collapsed, with unmergeable singletons discarded. By aligning reads against IMGT, V, D and J genes, CDR3 length, and insertions or deletions at six rearrangement sites were assigned. Within each subset, clonotype counts were normalized to the number of sorted cells before true diversity and Gini coefficients were calculated with the tcR R package. The overlap coefficient, calculated on TCRB nucleotide sequences, was used to measure repertoire sharing. Out-of-frame TCRB sequences from naive cells were analyzed as a proxy for the pre-selection repertoire. TCRdb retrieved this table from immuneACCESS and kept in-frame rearrangements only. Not all clones are present; in checked studies, unresolved V genes account for under half, and no reason is known for the remainder. The V and J calls and clone size were taken over from that table, and D and trimming were inferred from the DNA. This sample gives about 280,000 clones in total; 15% of them show up just once. More than 0.015% of the sample is in the top ten clones.

Input material: naive CD4+ T cells from blood. The sample's cell subset or site label is to be understood as: true naive CD4+ T cells. Recombination connected TRBV5-1 to TRBJ2-1; 11 nucleotides in the junction match TRBD2. The sequence was collected from a man aged 18 to 30 with type 1 diabetes. The DNA sequence follows: TGCGCCAGCAGGACCGGGACTAGCGGCCGGGTTGCCTACAATGAGCAGTTCTTC. Its protein is CASRTGTSGRVAYNEQFF.